Listed below are T cell receptor beta chains from one sample, sequenced in a study of beta chain features in type 1 diabetes. Profiling relied on immunoSEQ multiplex PCR, and the TCRdb table lists in-frame clones only, not all of them. The table shows some 230,000 clones, with 9.6% occurring only once. The sequenced material came from naive CD4+ T cells from blood. Receptor source: a young woman in good health. CDR3s include the opening cysteine and the closing phenylalanine or tryptophan. A D gene is named only where the DNA matches it firmly. Size values are once, few and many counts, or a class for expanded clones, and some rows have none.

CDR3aa	CDR3nt	abundance	d_gene	v_gene	j_gene
CASRGSDTQYF	TGTGCCTCCAGGGGTTCAGATACGCAGTATTTT	-	-	TRBV25-1	TRBJ2-3
CASSLDSSSNQPQHF	TGTGCCAGCAGCTTGGACAGTTCAAGCAATCAGCCCCAGCATTTT	-	-	TRBV7-3	TRBJ1-5
CAFRTRSEKLFF	TGTGCCTTCCGGACAAGAAGTGAAAAACTGTTTTTT	-	-	TRBV30	TRBJ1-4
CSVEGTSSGSYEQYF	TGCAGCGTTGAAGGGACTAGCTCAGGCTCCTACGAGCAGTACTTC	few	TRBD2	TRBV29-1	TRBJ2-7
CASSVTSEESNEQFF	TGTGCCAGCAGCGTAACTAGCGAGGAAAGCAATGAGCAGTTCTTC	few	TRBD2	TRBV9	TRBJ2-1
CASSPQSSTTFYEQYF	TGCGCCAGCAGCCCTCAGTCATCCACAACCTTCTACGAGCAGTACTTC	-	-	TRBV5-1	TRBJ2-7
CASRGHKSGAEAFF	TGTGCCAGCAGAGGTCATAAATCGGGGGCTGAAGCTTTCTTT	-	-	TRBV6-5	TRBJ1-1
CASSSRTSGNIYIQYF	TGTGCCAGCAGCTCCCGGACTAGCGGTAATATCTACATTCAGTACTTC	few	TRBD2	TRBV5-6	TRBJ2-4
CASSPDSSYEQYF	TGTGCCAGCTCACCAGACAGTTCCTACGAGCAGTACTTC	few	-	TRBV18	TRBJ2-7
CASSLGRTNEKLFF	TGTGCCAGCAGCCTCGGCAGGACTAATGAAAAACTGTTTTTT	-	-	TRBV7-9	TRBJ1-4
CASSQERLAGEASDTQYF	TGTGCCAGCAGCCAAGAACGACTAGCGGGAGAAGCGTCAGATACGCAGTATTTT	-	TRBD2	TRBV4-2	TRBJ2-3
CASSHQGHEQFF	TGTGCCAGCAGCCATCAGGGTCATGAGCAGTTCTTC	many	-	TRBV7-9	TRBJ2-1
CASSPGLDPQETQYF	TGTGCCAGCAGTCCTGGACTAGACCCCCAAGAGACCCAGTACTTC	few	TRBD2	TRBV7-3	TRBJ2-5
CASGLTGSQPQHF	TGTGCTAGTGGCCTGACAGGGTCCCAGCCCCAGCATTTT	-	TRBD1	TRBV12-5	TRBJ1-5
CASSRTSGRTEQYF	TGTGCCAGTAGCCGGACTAGCGGGAGAACTGAGCAGTACTTC	few	TRBD2	TRBV19	TRBJ2-7
CASSLDLTSGSSETQYF	TGTGCCAGCAGCTTGGATCTGACTAGCGGGAGTTCGGAGACCCAGTACTTC	few	TRBD2	TRBV5-4	TRBJ2-5
CASSEGQEAFF	TGTGCCAGCAGTGAAGGCCAGGAAGCTTTCTTT	-	-	TRBV6-1	TRBJ1-1
CASSESRSYNEQFF	TGCGCCAGCAGTGAGAGTAGAAGTTACAATGAGCAGTTCTTC	-	-	TRBV10-2	TRBJ2-1
CASSLLTSGLTNTGELFF	TGTGCCAGCAGCTTGTTAACCAGCGGGCTTACGAACACCGGGGAGCTGTTTTTT	few	-	TRBV5-6	TRBJ2-2
CASSRGDRLNTEAFF	TGTGCCAGCAGTAGGGGGGACAGATTGAACACTGAAGCTTTCTTT	-	TRBD1	TRBV27	TRBJ1-1
CATGQGKARIQPQHF	TGTGCCACCGGACAGGGGAAGGCCCGCATCCAGCCCCAGCATTTT	few	TRBD1	TRBV6-1	TRBJ1-5
CATSRGGSENTIYF	TGTGCCACCAGCAGAGGTGGAAGCGAAAACACCATATATTTT	-	-	TRBV15	TRBJ1-3
CASRPGTGRDGYTF	TGCGCCAGCAGGCCCGGGACAGGGCGGGATGGCTACACCTTC	few	TRBD1	TRBV5-1	TRBJ1-2
CASSPPGSNTGELFF	TGTGCCAGCTCACCACCGGGCAGCAACACCGGGGAGCTGTTTTTT	few	-	TRBV18	TRBJ2-2
CASSWDRGSYNEQFF	TGTGCCAGCAGCTGGGACAGGGGATCCTACAATGAGCAGTTCTTC	many	TRBD1	TRBV7-9	TRBJ2-1